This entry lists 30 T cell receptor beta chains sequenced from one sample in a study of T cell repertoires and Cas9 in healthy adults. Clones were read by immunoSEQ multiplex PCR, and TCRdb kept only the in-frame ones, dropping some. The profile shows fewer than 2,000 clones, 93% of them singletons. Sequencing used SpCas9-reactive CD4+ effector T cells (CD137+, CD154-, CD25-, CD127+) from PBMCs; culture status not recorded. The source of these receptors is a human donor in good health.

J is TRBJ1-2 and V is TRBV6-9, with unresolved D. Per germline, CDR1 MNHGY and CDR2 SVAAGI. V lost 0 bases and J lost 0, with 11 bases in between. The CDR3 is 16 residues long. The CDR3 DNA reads TGTGCCAGCAGTTATTCGAAGACGGTAGCTAACTATGGCTACACCTTC. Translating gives CASSYSKTVANYGYTF.

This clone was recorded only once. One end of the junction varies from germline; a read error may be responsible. This chain's CDR3 is CATTWAPRGVDNNQPQHF. In nucleotides, the CDR3 is TGCGCAACGACTTGGGCCCCGAGAGGGGTTGATAACAATCAGCCCCAGCATTTT. This rearrangement joins TRBV30 to TRBJ1-5; D is perhaps TRBD1 (5 bases). This CDR3 is built from 18 residues. The germline gives CDR1 GTSNPN, CDR2 SVGIG (reference sequence).

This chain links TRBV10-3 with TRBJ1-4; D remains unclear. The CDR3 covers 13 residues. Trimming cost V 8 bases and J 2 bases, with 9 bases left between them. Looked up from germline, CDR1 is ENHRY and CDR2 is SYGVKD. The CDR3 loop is CAIGGDTNEKLFF. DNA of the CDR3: TGTGCCATCGGAGGAGATACTAATGAAAAACTGTTTTTT.

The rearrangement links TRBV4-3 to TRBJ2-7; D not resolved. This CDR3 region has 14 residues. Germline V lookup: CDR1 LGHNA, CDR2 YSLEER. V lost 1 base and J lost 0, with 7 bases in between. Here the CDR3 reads CASSQGLNSYEQYV. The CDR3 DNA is TGCGCCAGCAGCCAAGGACTGAACTCCTACGAGCAGTACGTC.

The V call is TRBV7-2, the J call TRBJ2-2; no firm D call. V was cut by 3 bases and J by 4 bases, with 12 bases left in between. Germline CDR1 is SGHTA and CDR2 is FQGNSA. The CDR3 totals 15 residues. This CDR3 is CASSLVGLGTGELFF. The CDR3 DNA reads TGTGCCAGCAGCTTGGTTGGGCTTGGCACCGGGGAGCTGTTTTTT. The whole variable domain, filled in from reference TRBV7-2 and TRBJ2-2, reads GAGVSQSPSNKVTEKGKDVELRCDPISGHTALYWYRQSLGQGLEFLIYFQGNSAPDKSGLPSDRFSAERTGGSVSTLTIQRTQQEDSAVYLCASSLVGLGTGELFFGEGSRLTVL.

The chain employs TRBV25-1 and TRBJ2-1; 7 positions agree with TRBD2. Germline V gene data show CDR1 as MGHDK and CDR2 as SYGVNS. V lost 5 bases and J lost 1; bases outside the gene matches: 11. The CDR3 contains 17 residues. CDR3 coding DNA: TGTGCCAGCAGTACCCAAAATGCGGGGGAGTCCTACAATGAGCAGTTCTTC. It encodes CASSTQNAGESYNEQFF.

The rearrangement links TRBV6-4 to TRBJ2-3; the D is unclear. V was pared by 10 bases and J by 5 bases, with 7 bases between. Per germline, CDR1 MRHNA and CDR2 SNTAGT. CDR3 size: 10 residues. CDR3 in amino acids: CAIWGDTQYF. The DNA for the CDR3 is TGTGCCATTTGGGGAGATACGCAGTATTTT.

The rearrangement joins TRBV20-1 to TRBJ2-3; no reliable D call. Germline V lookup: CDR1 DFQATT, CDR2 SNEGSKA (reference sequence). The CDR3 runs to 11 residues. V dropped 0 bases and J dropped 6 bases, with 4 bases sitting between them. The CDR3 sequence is CSARDGDTQYF. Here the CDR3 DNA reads TGCAGTGCTAGAGATGGGGATACGCAGTATTTT.

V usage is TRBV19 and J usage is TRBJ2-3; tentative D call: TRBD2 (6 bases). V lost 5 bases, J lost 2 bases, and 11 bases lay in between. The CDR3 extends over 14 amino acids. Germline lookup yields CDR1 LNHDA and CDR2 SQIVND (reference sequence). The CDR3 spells CASSFSSDTDTQYF. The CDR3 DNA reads TGTGCCAGTAGTTTTTCTAGCGACACAGATACGCAGTATTTT. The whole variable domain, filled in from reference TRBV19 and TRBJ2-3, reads DGGITQSPKYLFRKEGQNVTLSCEQNLNHDAMYWYRQDPGQGLRLIYYSQIVNDFQKGDIAEGYSVSREKKESFPLTVTSAQKNPTAFYLCASSFSSDTDTQYFGPGTRLTVL.

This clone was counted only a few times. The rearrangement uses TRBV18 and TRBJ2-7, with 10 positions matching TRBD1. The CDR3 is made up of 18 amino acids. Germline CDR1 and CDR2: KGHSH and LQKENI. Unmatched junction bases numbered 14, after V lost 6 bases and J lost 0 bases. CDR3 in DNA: TGTGCCAGCTCCCGTTACCCGGACAGGGGGGCCCTCTCCTACGAGCAGTACGTC. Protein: CASSRYPDRGALSYEQYV.

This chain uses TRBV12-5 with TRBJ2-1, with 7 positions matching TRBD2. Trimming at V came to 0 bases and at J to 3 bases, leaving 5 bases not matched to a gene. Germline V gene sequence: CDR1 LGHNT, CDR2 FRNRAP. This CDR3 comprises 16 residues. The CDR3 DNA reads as TGTGCTAGTGGTTTGGTTCTGGCGGGAGTCTACAATGAGCAGTTCTTC. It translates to CASGLVLAGVYNEQFF.

The CDR3 protein is CASSPGTGNREKLFF. The CDR3 nucleotides are TGTGCCAGCAGCCCTGGGACAGGGAATCGTGAAAAACTGTTTTTT. The chain recombines TRBV5-6 with TRBJ1-4; 9 positions agree with TRBD1. Trimming cost V 4 bases and J 7 bases; bases outside gene matches: 8. The CDR3 length is 15 residues. Per germline, CDR1 SGHDT and CDR2 YYEEEE.

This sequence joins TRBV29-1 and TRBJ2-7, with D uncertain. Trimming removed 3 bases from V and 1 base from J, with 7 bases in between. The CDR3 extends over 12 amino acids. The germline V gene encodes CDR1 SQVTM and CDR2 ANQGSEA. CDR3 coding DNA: TGCAGCGTTGAGGGTCTTTCCTACGAGCAGTACTTC. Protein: CSVEGLSYEQYF.

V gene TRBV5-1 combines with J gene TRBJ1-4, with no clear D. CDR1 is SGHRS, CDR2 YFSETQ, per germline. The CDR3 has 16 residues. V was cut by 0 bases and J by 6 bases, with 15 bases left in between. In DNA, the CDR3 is TGCGCCAGCAGCTTGGTGGGCCCCGGTAGGGATGAAAAACTGTTTTTT. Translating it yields CASSLVGPGRDEKLFF.

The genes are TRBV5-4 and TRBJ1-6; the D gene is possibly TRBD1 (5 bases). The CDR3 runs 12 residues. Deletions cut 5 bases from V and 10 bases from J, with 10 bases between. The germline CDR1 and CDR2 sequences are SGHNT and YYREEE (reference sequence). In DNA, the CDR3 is TGTGCCAGCAGTACCGGGACGTCACCCCTCCACTTT. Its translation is CASSTGTSPLHF.

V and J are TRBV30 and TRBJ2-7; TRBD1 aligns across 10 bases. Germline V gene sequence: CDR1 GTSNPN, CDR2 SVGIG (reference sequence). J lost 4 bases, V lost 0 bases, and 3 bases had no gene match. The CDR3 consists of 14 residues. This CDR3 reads CAWSVRDRGYEQYV. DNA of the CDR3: TGTGCCTGGAGTGTACGGGACAGGGGATACGAGCAGTACGTC.

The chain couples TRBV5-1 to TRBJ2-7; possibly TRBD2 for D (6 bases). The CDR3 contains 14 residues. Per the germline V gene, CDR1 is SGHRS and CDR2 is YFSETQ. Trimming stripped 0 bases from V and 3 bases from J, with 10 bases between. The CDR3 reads CASSLASGGYEQYF. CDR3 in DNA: TGCGCCAGCAGCTTGGCGTCCGGGGGCTACGAGCAGTACTTC. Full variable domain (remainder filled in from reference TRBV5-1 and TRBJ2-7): KAGVTQTPRYLIKTRGQQVTLSCSPISGHRSVSWYQQTPGQGLQFLFEYFSETQRNKGNFPGRFSGRQFSNSRSEMNVSTLELGDSALYLCASSLASGGYEQYFGPGTRLTVT.

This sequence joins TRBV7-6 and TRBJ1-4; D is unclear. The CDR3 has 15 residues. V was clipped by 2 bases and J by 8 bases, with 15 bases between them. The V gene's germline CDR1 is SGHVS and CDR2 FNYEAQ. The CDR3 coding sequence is TGTGCCAGCAGCTTATTGGGAGGGCTAGAGGAAAAACTGTTTTTT. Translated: CASSLLGGLEEKLFF.

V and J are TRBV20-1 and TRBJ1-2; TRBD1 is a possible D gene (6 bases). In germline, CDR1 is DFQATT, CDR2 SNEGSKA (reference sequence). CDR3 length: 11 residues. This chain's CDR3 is CSALGTFGYTF. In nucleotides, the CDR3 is TGCAGCGCATTAGGGACATTTGGCTACACCTTC.

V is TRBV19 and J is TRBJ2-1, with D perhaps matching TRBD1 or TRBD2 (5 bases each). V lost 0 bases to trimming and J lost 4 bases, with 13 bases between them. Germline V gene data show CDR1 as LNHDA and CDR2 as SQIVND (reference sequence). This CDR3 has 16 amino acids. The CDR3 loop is CASSIDRGDIYNEQFF. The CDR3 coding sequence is TGTGCCAGTAGTATAGATCGGGGCGATATATACAATGAGCAGTTCTTC.

CDR3 DNA: TGTGCCAGCAGTGAGATGGGACAGGGAGTCTCTGGGGCCAACGTCCTGACTTTC. It translates to CASSEMGQGVSGANVLTF. This sequence joins TRBV6-1 and TRBJ2-6; 9 bases match TRBD1. After removal of 3 bases from V and 0 bases from J, the junction contained 6 bases not matched to a gene. The V gene's germline CDR1 is MNHNS and CDR2 SASEGT. There are 18 residues in the CDR3.

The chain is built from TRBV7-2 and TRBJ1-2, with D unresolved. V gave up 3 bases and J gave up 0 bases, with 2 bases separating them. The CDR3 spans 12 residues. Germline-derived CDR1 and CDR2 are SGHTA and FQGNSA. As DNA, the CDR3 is TGTGCCAGCAGCTTCTCTAACTATGGCTACACCTTC. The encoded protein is CASSFSNYGYTF.

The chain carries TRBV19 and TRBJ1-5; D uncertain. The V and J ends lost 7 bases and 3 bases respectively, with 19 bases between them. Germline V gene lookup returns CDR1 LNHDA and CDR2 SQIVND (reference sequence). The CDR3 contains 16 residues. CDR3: CASTESARILNQPQHF. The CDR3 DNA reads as TGTGCCAGTACTGAGTCCGCGCGGATCCTCAATCAGCCCCAGCATTTT.

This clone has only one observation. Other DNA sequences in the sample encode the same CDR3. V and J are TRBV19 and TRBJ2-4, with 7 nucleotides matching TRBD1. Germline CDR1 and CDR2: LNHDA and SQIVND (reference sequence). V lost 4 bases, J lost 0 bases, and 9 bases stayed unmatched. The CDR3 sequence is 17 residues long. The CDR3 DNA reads TGTGCCAGTAGTACTATAGGGGGCGTCATAGCCAAAAACATTCAGTACTTC. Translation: CASSTIGGVIAKNIQYF.

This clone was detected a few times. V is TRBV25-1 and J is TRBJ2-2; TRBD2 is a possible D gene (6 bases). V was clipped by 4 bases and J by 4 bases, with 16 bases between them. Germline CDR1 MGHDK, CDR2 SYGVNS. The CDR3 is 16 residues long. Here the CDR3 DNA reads TGTGCCAGCAGTGGGAGTCGGGGGTTGGGCACCGGGGAGCTGTTTTTT. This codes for CASSGSRGLGTGELFF. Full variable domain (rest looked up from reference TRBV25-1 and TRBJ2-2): EADIYQTPRYLVIGTGKKITLECSQTMGHDKMYWYQQDPGMELHLIHYSYGVNSTEKGDLSSESTVSRIRTEHFPLTLESARPSHTSQYLCASSGSRGLGTGELFFGEGSRLTVL.

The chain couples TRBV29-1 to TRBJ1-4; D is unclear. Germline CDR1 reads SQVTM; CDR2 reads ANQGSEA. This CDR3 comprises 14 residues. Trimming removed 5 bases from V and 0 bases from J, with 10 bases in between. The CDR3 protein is CSVLGIATNEKLFF. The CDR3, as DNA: TGCAGCGTTCTGGGGATTGCAACTAATGAAAAACTGTTTTTT.

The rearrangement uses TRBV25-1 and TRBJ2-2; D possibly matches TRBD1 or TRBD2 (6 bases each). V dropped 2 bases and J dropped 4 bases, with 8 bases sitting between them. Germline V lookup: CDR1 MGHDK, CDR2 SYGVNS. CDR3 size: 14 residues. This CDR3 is CASSEGGPTGELFF. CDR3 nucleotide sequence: TGTGCCAGCAGTGAAGGGGGGCCCACCGGGGAGCTGTTTTTT.

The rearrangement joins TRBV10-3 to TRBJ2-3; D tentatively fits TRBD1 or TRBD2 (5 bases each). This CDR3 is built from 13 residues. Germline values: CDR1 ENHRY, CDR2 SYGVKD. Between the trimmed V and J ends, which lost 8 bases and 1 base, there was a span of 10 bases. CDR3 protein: CAIGTAGTDTQYF. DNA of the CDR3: TGTGCCATCGGGACGGCCGGCACAGATACGCAGTATTTT.

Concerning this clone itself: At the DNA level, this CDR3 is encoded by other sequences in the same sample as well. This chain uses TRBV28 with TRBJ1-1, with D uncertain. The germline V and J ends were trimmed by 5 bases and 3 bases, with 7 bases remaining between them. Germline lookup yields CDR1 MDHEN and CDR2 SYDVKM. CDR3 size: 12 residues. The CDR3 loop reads CASSTEDTEAFF. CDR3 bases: TGTGCCAGCAGTACGGAAGACACTGAAGCTTTCTTT.

For the CDR3, the DNA is TGTGCCAGCAGCTGGGGGACCCAGGATAACACTGAAGCTTTCTTT. It yields the protein CASSWGTQDNTEAFF. The genes are TRBV28 and TRBJ1-1; D possibly corresponds to TRBD1 (5 bases). Germline V lookup: CDR1 MDHEN, CDR2 SYDVKM. Trimming left V 6 bases short and J 2 bases short, with 16 bases between. CDR3 length: 15 residues.